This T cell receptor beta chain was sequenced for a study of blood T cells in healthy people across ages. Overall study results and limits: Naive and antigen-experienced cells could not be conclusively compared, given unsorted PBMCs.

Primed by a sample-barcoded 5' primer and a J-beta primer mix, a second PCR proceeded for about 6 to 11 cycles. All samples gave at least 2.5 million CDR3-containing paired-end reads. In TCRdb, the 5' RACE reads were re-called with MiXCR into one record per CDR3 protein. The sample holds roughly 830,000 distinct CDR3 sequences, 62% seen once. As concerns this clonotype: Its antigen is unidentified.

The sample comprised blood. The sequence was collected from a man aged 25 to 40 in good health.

CDR3 nucleotides: TGTGCCAGCAGCTCGCCGAGCCAGACAGGGGGCTGGGCAACTAATGAAAAACTGTTTTTT. Amino acid sequence: CASSSPSQTGGWATNEKLFF. J is TRBJ1-4 and V is TRBV7-2, with TRBD1 matching over 10 bases. Germline-derived CDR1 and CDR2 are SGHTA and FQGNSA. This CDR3 comprises 20 residues. The V segment lost 4 bases and the J segment 0 bases; nucleotides outside the gene matches: 14.